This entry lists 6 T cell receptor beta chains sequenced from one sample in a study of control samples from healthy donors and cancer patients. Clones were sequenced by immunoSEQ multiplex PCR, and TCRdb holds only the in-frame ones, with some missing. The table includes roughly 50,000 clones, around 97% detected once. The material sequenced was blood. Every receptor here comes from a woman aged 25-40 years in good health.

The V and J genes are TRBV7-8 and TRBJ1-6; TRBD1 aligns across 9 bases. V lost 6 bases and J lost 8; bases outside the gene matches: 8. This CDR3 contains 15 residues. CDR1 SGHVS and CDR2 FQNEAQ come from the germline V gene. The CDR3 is CASSGWTGADSPLHF. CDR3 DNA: TGTGCCAGCAGTGGCTGGACAGGGGCGGATTCACCCCTCCACTTT.

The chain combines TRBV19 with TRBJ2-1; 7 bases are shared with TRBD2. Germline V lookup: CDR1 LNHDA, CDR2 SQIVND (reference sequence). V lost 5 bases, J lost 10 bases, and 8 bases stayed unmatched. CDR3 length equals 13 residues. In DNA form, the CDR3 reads TGTGCCAGTAGTGCCGCTACTAGCGAGGAGCAGTTCTTC. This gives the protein CASSAATSEEQFF.

The CDR3 nucleotides read TGTGCCAGCAGTTTGGATCAGGGGGGAATAGCGGGATCGGTAGCCGGGGAGCTGTTTTTT. This sequence encodes CASSLDQGGIAGSVAGELFF. The chain has TRBV28 and TRBJ2-2; weak D call: TRBD2 (8 bases). The CDR3 consists of 20 residues. The germline CDR1 and CDR2 sequences are MDHEN and SYDVKM. V lost 3 bases, J lost 6 bases, and 29 bases lay in between.

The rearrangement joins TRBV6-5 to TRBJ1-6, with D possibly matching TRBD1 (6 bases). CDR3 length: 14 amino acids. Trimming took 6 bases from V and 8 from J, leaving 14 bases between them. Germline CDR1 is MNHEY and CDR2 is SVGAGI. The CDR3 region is CASSHRETDSPLHF. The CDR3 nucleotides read TGTGCCAGCAGCCACAGGGAAACAGATTCACCCCTCCACTTT.

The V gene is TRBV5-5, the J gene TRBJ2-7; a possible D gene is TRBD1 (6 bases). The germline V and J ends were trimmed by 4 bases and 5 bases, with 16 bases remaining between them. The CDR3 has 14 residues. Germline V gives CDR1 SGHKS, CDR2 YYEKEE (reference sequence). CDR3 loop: CASSHYRAVDEQYF. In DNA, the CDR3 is TGTGCCAGCAGCCACTACAGGGCCGTGGACGAGCAGTACTTC.

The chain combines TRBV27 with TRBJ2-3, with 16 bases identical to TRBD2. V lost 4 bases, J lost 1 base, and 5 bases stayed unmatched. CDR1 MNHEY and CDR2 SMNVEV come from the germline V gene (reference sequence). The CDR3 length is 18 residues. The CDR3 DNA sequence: TGTGCCAGCAGTTCGGGACTAGCGGGAGGGGGGGGCACAGATACGCAGTATTTT. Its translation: CASSSGLAGGGGTDTQYF.